Included here is one T cell receptor (beta chain) sequence, with context. The antigen is unknown. Trimming removed 7 bases from V and 8 bases from J; junction bases left unmatched: 9. This CDR3 contains 14 residues. Germline-derived CDR1 and CDR2 are MNHNY and SVGAGI (reference sequence). Primers for the PCR totalled 60 Vbeta and 13 Jbeta. Repertoires were generated with immunoSEQ multiplex PCR, while TCRdb's copy carries only in-frame clones and drops some. This sample has about 98,000 clones, with approximately 78% found just once. This record comes from a study of cytomegalovirus exposure and HLA in healthy donors. General study points: Later on, an analysis found that several of the most significant clusters appeared to be linked to common viral pathogens, which included parvovirus B19. Many donors carried some public TCRs, although rarity characterized most TCR sequences. It was reported that TCR beta sequences correctly inferred the HLA-A and HLA-B alleles for most subjects.

This receptor was identified in a man between 35 and 55 years old in good health and CMV-seronegative. Sequenced: PBMCs. This chain links TRBV6-6 with TRBJ2-3; 10 nucleotides align to TRBD2. The CDR3 here is CASTPQLAGSTQYF. The CDR3 DNA follows: TGTGCCAGCACCCCCCAACTAGCGGGGAGTACGCAGTATTTT.